This T cell receptor beta chain originates from a study of blood T cells in healthy people across ages. Study observations and caveats: Diversity estimates drawn from one million T cells were deemed underestimates. Per-million-T-cell TCR beta diversity fell roughly linearly with age.

Using a J-beta primer mix together with a sample-barcoded 5' primer, a second PCR was run for roughly 6 to 11 cycles. Each of the samples gave a minimum of 3 million paired-end reads that contained CDR3. TCRdb re-called the 5' RACE reads with MiXCR, one entry per CDR3 protein. The table has some 700,000 distinct CDR3 sequences, about 40% seen once. This clonotype appeared once. Its matching antigen is unknown. The V gene end was trimmed by 0 bases and the J gene end by 11 bases; junction bases not matched to a gene: 7. The CDR3 is 13 amino acids. CDR1 and CDR2 (germline): LGHNA, YSLEER. The authors extracted at least 6 micrograms of total RNA per sample.

The sample comprised blood. The sequence came from a woman aged 60 to 75 in good health. The chain uses TRBV4-3 and TRBJ2-7, with TRBD1 matching 7 bases. The CDR3 loop reads CASSQDLWGQKYF. The CDR3 DNA follows: TGCGCCAGCAGCCAAGACCTATGGGGACAGAAGTACTTC.